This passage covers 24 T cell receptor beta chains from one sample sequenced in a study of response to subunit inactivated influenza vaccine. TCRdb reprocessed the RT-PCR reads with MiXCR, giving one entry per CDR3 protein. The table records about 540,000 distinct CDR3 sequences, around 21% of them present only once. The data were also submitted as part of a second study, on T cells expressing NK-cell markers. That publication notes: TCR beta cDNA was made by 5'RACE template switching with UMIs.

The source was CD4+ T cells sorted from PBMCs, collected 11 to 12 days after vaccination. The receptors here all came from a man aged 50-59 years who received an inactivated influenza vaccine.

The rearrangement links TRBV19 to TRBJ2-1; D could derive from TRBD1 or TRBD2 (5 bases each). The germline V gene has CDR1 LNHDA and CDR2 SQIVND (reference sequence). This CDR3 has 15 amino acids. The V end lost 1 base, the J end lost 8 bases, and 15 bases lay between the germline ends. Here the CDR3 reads CASSIGQNFGDEQFF. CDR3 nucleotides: TGTGCCAGTAGTATAGGACAGAACTTCGGGGATGAGCAGTTCTTC.

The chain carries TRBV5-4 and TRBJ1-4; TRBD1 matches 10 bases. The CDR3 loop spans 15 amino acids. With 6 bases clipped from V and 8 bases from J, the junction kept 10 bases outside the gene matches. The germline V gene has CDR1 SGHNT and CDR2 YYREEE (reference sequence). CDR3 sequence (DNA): TGTGCCAGCAAGTCGACCGGGACAGGGGCCGAAAAACTGTTTTTT. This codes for CASKSTGTGAEKLFF.

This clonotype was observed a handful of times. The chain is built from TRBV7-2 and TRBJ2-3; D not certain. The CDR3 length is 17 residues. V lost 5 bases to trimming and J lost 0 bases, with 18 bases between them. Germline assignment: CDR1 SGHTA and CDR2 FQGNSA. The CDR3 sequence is CASSPRTATSSTDTQYF. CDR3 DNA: TGTGCCAGCAGCCCAAGGACGGCTACTTCTAGCACAGATACGCAGTATTTT.

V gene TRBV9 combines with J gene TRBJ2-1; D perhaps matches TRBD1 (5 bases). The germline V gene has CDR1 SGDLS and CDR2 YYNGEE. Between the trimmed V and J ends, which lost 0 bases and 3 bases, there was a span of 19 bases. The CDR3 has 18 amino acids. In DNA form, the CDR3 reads TGTGCCAGCAGCGTAGAATCCAGGGCATGGTATCTCTACAATGAGCAGTTCTTC. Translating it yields CASSVESRAWYLYNEQFF.

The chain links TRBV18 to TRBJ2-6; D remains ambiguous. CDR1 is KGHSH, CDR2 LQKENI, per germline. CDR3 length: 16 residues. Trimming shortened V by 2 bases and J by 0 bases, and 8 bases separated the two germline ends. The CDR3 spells CASSPLADSGANVLTF. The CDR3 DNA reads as TGTGCCAGCTCACCATTGGCAGACTCTGGGGCCAACGTCCTGACTTTC.

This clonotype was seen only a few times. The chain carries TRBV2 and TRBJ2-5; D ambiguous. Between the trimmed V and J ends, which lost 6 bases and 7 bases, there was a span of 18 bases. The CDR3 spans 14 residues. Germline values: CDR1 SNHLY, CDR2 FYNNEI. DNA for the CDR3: TGTGCCAGCAGGGCGGATTCACAAAAGATGACCCAGTACTTC. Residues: CASRADSQKMTQYF. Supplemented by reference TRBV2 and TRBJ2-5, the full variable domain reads EPEVTQTPSHQVTQMGQEVILRCVPISNHLYFYWYRQILGQKVEFLVSFYNNEISEKSEIFDDQFSVERPDGSNFTLKIRSTKLEDSAMYFCASRADSQKMTQYFGPGTRLLVL.

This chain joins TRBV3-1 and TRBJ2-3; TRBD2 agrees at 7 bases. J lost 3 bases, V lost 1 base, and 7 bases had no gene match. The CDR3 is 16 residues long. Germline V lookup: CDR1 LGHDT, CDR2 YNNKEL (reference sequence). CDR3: CASSQVMASGTDTQYF. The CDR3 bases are TGTGCCAGCAGCCAAGTTATGGCTAGCGGTACAGATACGCAGTATTTT.

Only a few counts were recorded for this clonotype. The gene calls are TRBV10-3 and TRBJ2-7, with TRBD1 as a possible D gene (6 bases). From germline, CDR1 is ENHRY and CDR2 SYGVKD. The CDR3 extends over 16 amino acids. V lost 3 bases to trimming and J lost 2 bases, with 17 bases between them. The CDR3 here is CAISERGNRGTYEQYF. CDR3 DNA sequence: TGTGCCATCAGTGAACGAGGGAATAGGGGGACCTACGAGCAGTACTTC.

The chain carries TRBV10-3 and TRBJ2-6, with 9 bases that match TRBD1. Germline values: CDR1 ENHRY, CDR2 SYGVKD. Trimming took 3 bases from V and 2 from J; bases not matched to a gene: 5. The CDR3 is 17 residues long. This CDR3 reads CAISETGTGTGANVLTF. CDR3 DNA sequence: TGTGCCATCAGTGAAACCGGGACAGGGACTGGGGCCAACGTCCTGACTTTC.

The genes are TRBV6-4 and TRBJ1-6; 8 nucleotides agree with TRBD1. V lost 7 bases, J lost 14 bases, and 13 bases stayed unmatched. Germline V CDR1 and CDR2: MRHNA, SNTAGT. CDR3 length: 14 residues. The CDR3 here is CASNLRTGPSALHF. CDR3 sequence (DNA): TGTGCCAGCAACCTTAGGACAGGGCCTTCGGCCCTCCACTTT.

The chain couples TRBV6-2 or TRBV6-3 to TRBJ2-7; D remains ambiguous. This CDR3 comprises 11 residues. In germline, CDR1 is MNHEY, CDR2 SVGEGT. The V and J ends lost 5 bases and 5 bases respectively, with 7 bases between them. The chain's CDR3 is CASSQRNEQYF. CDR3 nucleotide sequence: TGTGCCAGCAGTCAAAGAAACGAGCAGTACTTC.

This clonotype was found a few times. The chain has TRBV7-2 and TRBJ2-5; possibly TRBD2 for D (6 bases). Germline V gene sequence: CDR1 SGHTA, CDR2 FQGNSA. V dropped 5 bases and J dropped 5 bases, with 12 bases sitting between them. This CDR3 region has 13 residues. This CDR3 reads CASSRSGWETQYF. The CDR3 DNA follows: TGTGCCAGCAGCCGTAGCGGCTGGGAGACCCAGTACTTC.

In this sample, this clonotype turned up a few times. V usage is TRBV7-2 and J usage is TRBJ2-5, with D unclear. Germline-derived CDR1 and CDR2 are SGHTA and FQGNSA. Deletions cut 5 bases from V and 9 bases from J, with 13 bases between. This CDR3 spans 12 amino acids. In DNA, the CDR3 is TGTGCCAGCAGCCCCTCGGTAGGGCCCCAGTACTTC. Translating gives CASSPSVGPQYF.

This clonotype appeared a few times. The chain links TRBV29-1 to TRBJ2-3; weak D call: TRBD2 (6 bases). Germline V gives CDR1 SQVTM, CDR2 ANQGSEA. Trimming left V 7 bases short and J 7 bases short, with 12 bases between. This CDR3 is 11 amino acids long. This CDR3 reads CSASRGNTQYF. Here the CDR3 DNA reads TGCAGCGCCTCGCGGGGAAATACGCAGTATTTT.

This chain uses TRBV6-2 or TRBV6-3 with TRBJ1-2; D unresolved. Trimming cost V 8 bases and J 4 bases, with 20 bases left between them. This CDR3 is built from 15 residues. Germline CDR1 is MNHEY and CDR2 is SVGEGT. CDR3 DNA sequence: TGTGCCAGCGCCGCGCAGCGAATCCAATCCTATGGCTACACCTTC. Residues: CASAAQRIQSYGYTF.

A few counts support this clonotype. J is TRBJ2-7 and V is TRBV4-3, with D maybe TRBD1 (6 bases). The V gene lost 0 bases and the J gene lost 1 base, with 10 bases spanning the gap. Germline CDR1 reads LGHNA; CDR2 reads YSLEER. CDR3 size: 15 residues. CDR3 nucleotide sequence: TGCGCCAGCAGCCAAGATTTTACAGGGTCCTACGAGCAGTACTTC. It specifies CASSQDFTGSYEQYF.

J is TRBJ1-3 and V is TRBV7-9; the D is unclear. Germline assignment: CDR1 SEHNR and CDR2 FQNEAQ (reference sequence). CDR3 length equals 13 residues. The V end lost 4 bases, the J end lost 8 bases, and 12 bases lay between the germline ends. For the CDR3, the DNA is TGTGCCAGCAGCTCCTCCGGAGCCGACACCATATATTTT. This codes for CASSSSGADTIYF.

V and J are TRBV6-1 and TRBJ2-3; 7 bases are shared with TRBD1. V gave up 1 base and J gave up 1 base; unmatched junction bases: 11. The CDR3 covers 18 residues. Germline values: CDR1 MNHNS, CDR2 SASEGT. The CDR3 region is CASSEVDRAIYGTDTQYF. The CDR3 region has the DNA TGTGCCAGCAGTGAAGTTGACAGGGCGATTTACGGCACAGATACGCAGTATTTT.

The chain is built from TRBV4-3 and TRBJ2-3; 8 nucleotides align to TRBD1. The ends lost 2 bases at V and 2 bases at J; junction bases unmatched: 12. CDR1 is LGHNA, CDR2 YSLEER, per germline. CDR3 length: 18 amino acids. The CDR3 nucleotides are TGCGCCAGCAGCCAAAGGACAGGGATCCCCCTCTACACAGATACGCAGTATTTT. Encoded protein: CASSQRTGIPLYTDTQYF.

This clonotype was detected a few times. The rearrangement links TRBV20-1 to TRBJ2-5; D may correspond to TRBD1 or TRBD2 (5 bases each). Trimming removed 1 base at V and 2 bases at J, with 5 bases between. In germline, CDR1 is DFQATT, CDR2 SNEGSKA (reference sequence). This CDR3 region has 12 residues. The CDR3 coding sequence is TGCAGTGCTAGAGGGGGGCAAGAGACCCAGTACTTC. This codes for CSARGGQETQYF.

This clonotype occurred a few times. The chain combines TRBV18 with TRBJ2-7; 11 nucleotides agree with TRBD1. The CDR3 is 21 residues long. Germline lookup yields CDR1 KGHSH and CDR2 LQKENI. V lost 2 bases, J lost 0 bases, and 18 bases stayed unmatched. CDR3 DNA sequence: TGTGCCAGCTCACCAGGGACAGGGGGAGTCCTTCCGGGAGGGCCCTCCTACGAGCAGTACTTC. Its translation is CASSPGTGGVLPGGPSYEQYF.

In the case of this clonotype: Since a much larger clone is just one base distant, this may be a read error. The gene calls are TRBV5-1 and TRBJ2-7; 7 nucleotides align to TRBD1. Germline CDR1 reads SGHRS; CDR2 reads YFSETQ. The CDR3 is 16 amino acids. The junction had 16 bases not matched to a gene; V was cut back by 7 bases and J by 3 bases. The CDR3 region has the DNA TGCGCCAGCGGCCGGACGGGGACAGAAGGGAGCTACGAGCAGTACTTC. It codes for CASGRTGTEGSYEQYF.

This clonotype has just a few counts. DNA for the CDR3: TGTGCCAGCAGCCCCCTGTTGGACAGCTCCTATAATTCACCCCTCCACTTT. This codes for CASSPLLDSSYNSPLHF. The rearrangement uses TRBV7-9 and TRBJ1-6; possible D gene TRBD1, 6 bases. CDR1 SEHNR and CDR2 FQNEAQ come from the germline V gene (reference sequence). V gave up 5 bases and J gave up 0 bases, with 14 bases separating them. The CDR3 extends over 17 amino acids.

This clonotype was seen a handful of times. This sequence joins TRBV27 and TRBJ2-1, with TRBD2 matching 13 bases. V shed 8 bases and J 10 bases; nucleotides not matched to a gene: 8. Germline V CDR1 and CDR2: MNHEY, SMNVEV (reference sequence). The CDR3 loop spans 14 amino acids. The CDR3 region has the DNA TGTGCCAGCTCGACTAGCGGGAGGCTGATAGAGCAGTTCTTC. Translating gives CASSTSGRLIEQFF.